Listed below are T cell receptor beta chains from one sample, sequenced in a study of blood T cell repertoires in COVID-19. TCRdb's table, derived via immunoSEQ multiplex PCR, lists solely in-frame clones and lacks some. The table records about 140,000 clones, about 80% of them present only once. Sequences were obtained from peripheral blood. The receptors derive from a human donor in a cohort sampled during active COVID-19. Both conserved end residues are part of each CDR3. Fields, in order: V gene, D gene, J gene, clone size, CDR3 protein, CDR3 DNA. D genes are given only for firm matches. Clone sizes are given selectively: once, few, many, or a class where the clone is expanded.

TRBV5-5	.	TRBJ1-3	.	CASEDDRSFAGNTIYF	TGTGCCAGCGAAGATGACAGGAGTTTTGCTGGAAACACCATATATTTT
TRBV11-2	.	TRBJ2-7	.	CASSFLYEQYF	TGTGCCAGCAGCTTCCTATACGAGCAGTACTTC
TRBV18	.	TRBJ1-1	.	CASSPGPGNTEAFF	TGTGCCAGCTCACCTGGTCCCGGGAATACTGAAGCTTTCTTT
TRBV9	.	TRBJ1-4	.	CASSVGGNEKLFF	TGTGCCAGCAGCGTAGGCGGGAATGAAAAACTGTTTTTT
TRBV5-1	TRBD2	TRBJ2-4	.	CASSLVYGGTKNIQYF	TGCGCCAGCAGCTTGGTCTACGGGGGGACCAAAAACATTCAGTACTTC
TRBV3-1/TRBV3-2	.	TRBJ2-7	.	CASSQDRGPTYEQYF	TGTGCCAGCAGCCAAGATCGCGGCCCTACCTACGAGCAGTACTTC
TRBV20-1	.	TRBJ1-3	.	CSIPRGNTIYF	TGCAGCATACCCCGGGGAAACACCATATATTTT
TRBV28	TRBD1	TRBJ1-1	.	CASRGTGGMNTEAFF	TGTGCCAGCAGGGGGACAGGGGGCATGAACACTGAAGCTTTCTTT
TRBV6-1	.	TRBJ1-2	.	CASSELWTDYGYTF	TGTGCCAGCAGTGAACTTTGGACAGACTATGGCTACACCTTC
TRBV6-6	.	TRBJ2-1	.	CASSYSTSLKGEQFF	TGTGCCAGCAGTTACTCTACGAGCCTAAAGGGGGAGCAGTTCTTC
TRBV6-6	.	TRBJ2-7	.	CASSYEQVLNEQYF	TGTGCCAGCAGTTACGAACAGGTCCTAAACGAGCAGTACTTC
TRBV24-1	.	TRBJ1-2	few	CATSSTSDRYTF	TGTGCCACCAGCTCCACTAGCGACCGCTACACCTTC
TRBV5-1	.	TRBJ2-5	.	CASTPGLHLETQYF	TGCGCCAGCACCCCCGGGTTGCATTTAGAGACCCAGTACTTC
TRBV6-5	TRBD1	TRBJ1-4	.	CASSSQATGAYEKLFF	TGTGCCAGCAGTTCCCAAGCGACAGGGGCTTATGAAAAACTGTTTTTT
TRBV11-3	.	TRBJ1-3	.	CASSPSVPGSGNTIYF	TGTGCCAGCAGCCCCTCGGTCCCTGGCTCTGGAAACACCATATATTTT
TRBV9	.	TRBJ2-6	.	CASTRAAGLRSGANVLTF	TGTGCCAGCACCAGGGCGGCAGGGCTCCGCTCTGGGGCCAACGTCCTGACTTTC
TRBV7-6	TRBD2	TRBJ2-1	.	CASSLAGKRGSSYNEQFF	TGTGCCAGCAGCTTAGCGGGAAAGCGGGGGAGCTCCTACAATGAGCAGTTCTTC
TRBV7-2	TRBD2	TRBJ2-2	.	CASSKSGGNTGELFF	TGTGCCAGCAGCAAGAGCGGGGGTAACACCGGGGAGCTGTTTTTT
TRBV18	TRBD2	TRBJ2-5	.	CASSPGGETQYF	TGTGCCAGCTCTCCGGGGGGGGAGACCCAGTACTTC
TRBV6-5	.	TRBJ1-5	.	CASTPGAGNQPQHF	TGTGCCAGCACCCCAGGGGCAGGCAATCAGCCCCAGCATTTT
TRBV6-2/TRBV6-3	TRBD1	TRBJ1-6	.	CASSSGGQRLRHSPLHF	TGTGCCAGCAGTTCTGGGGGACAGCGCTTGCGGCATTCACCCCTCCACTTT
TRBV3-1/TRBV3-2	TRBD1	TRBJ2-4	.	CASSQVTGGLDIQYF	TGTGCCAGCAGCCAAGTGACAGGGGGGTTAGACATTCAGTACTTC
TRBV5-4	TRBD2	TRBJ2-1	.	CASSPPGTSGDNEQFF	TGTGCCAGCAGCCCCCCGGGGACTAGCGGGGACAATGAGCAGTTCTTC
TRBV5-1	.	TRBJ1-3	.	CASSFDGGKGNTIYF	TGCGCCAGCAGCTTCGACGGCGGCAAGGGAAACACCATATATTTT
TRBV7-9	TRBD1	TRBJ1-2	.	CASSDDREYGYTF	TGTGCCAGCAGCGACGACAGGGAGTATGGCTACACCTTC
TRBV27	TRBD1	TRBJ1-6	.	CASSLRGTGINSPLHF	TGTGCCAGCAGTTTACGGGGGACAGGGATCAATTCACCCCTCCACTTT
TRBV7-8	.	TRBJ1-5	.	CASSLDSSSNQPQHF	TGTGCCAGCAGCTTAGACTCTTCTAGCAATCAGCCCCAGCATTTT
TRBV5-3	.	TRBJ1-2	.	CARSQTEKGGDGYTF	TGTGCCAGAAGCCAAACAGAAAAGGGAGGTGATGGCTACACCTTC
TRBV5-6	TRBD1	TRBJ1-5	.	CASSLQGLFGPQHF	TGTGCCAGCAGCTTACAGGGGCTCTTTGGGCCCCAGCATTTT
TRBV2	.	TRBJ2-1	few	CASSQDSGGLERFF	TGTGCCAGCAGCCAGGACTCGGGGGGCTTGGAGAGGTTCTTC
TRBV19	.	TRBJ1-4	.	CASSMSGGTNEKLFF	TGTGCCAGTAGTATGTCGGGGGGAACTAATGAAAAACTGTTTTTT
TRBV9	.	TRBJ1-6	.	CASSPRVADSPLHF	TGTGCCAGCAGCCCGAGGGTGGCAGATTCACCCCTCCACTTT
TRBV19	.	TRBJ2-6	few	CASSSRAPGANVLTF	TGTGCCAGTAGCTCCAGGGCCCCTGGGGCCAACGTCCTGACTTTC
TRBV27	TRBD1	TRBJ2-7	.	CASRGTAVSYEQYF	TGTGCCAGCAGAGGGACAGCGGTCTCCTACGAGCAGTACTTC
TRBV28	TRBD1	TRBJ1-1	few	CASSSTGAENTEAFF	TGTGCCAGCAGTTCGACAGGGGCCGAGAACACTGAAGCTTTCTTT
TRBV5-6	TRBD1	TRBJ2-7	.	CASREGQGLAYEQYF	TGTGCCAGCAGGGAAGGACAGGGTTTGGCCTACGAGCAGTACTTC
TRBV5-1	.	TRBJ1-1	.	CASSFDTPGGTEAFF	TGCGCCAGCAGCTTTGATACGCCGGGGGGCACTGAAGCTTTCTTT
TRBV7-6	TRBD1	TRBJ1-5	.	CASSPGTGENQPQHF	TGTGCCAGCAGCCCCGGGACAGGGGAAAATCAGCCCCAGCATTTT
TRBV28	.	TRBJ2-1	.	CATSSGTGVYNEQFF	TGTGCCACCTCTAGCGGGACAGGGGTCTACAATGAGCAGTTCTTC
TRBV7-2	TRBD1	TRBJ1-6	.	CASSSGTGLVSPLHF	TGTGCCAGCAGCTCCGGGACAGGGCTTGTTTCACCCCTCCACTTT
TRBV7-6	TRBD1	TRBJ2-7	.	CASSLGTGGGEQYF	TGTGCCAGCAGCTTAGGGACAGGGGGCGGCGAGCAGTACTTC
TRBV6-5	TRBD2	TRBJ2-1	few	CASGYSGGSEQFF	TGTGCCAGCGGGTATAGCGGGGGGAGTGAGCAGTTCTTC
TRBV5-5	.	TRBJ2-3	.	CASSLILDTQYF	TGTGCCAGCAGCTTGATTCTAGATACGCAGTATTTT
TRBV5-1	.	TRBJ2-3	.	CASSEGTHEVTDTQYF	TGCGCCAGCAGCGAAGGGACTCACGAAGTCACAGATACGCAGTATTTT
TRBV6-5	TRBD1	TRBJ2-1	.	CASSYSIRTGGNEQFF	TGTGCCAGCAGTTACTCGATAAGGACAGGGGGCAATGAGCAGTTCTTC
TRBV5-1	TRBD2	TRBJ2-1	.	CASSLDVAGGLYNEQFF	TGCGCCAGCAGCTTGGATGTAGCGGGGGGGCTCTACAATGAGCAGTTCTTC
TRBV12-5	TRBD1	TRBJ2-3	.	CASGLTGASTDTQYF	TGTGCTAGTGGTCTGACAGGGGCGAGCACAGATACGCAGTATTTT
TRBV18	.	TRBJ1-1	.	CASSPLQLNTEAFF	TGTGCCAGCTCACCCCTACAGCTGAACACTGAAGCTTTCTTT
TRBV3-1/TRBV3-2	TRBD1	TRBJ1-2	.	CASSRQGSHGYTF	TGTGCCAGCAGCCGACAGGGGTCCCATGGCTACACCTTC
TRBV29-1	TRBD1	TRBJ1-1	.	CSLSGTGIRNTEAFF	TGCAGTCTCTCCGGGACAGGGATTAGGAACACTGAAGCTTTCTTT
TRBV2	.	TRBJ1-2	.	CASSGTGFRDGYTF	TGTGCCAGCAGTGGCACAGGGTTCCGGGATGGCTACACCTTC
TRBV11-3	.	TRBJ2-3	.	CASSLGGGGTDTQYF	TGTGCCAGCAGCTTAGGAGGCGGGGGCACAGATACGCAGTATTTT
TRBV6-5	.	TRBJ1-6	few	CASSSLTPYNSPLHF	TGTGCCAGCAGTTCCCTGACACCTTATAATTCACCCCTCCACTTT